This T cell receptor (beta chain) was identified during a study of shared clonotypes between healthy human individuals. Only in-frame clones appear in the TCRdb table, and some are missing; sequencing was by immunoSEQ multiplex PCR. The sample holds 1.5 million to 2.5 million clones, about 95% seen once. Trimming shortened V by 5 bases and J by 1 base, and 14 bases separated the two germline ends. The germline CDR1 and CDR2 sequences are SEHNR and FQNEAQ (reference sequence). CDR3 length: 15 amino acids. Naive CD8 cells comprised CD45RO-negative, CCR7-positively selected cells, excluding terminally differentiated effector memory CD45RA+ cells. Within Nashville, Tennessee resided all donors, each a Caucasian adult.

The chain carries TRBV7-9 and TRBJ1-2, with D perhaps matching TRBD1 (6 bases). The sequenced sample was naive CD8+ T cells sorted from blood. This TCR was recovered from a man aged 18 to 35 in good health. This CDR3 is CASSATAGDNYGYTF. As DNA, the CDR3 is TGTGCCAGCAGCGCAACGGCAGGGGATAACTATGGCTACACCTTC.